The next 5 T cell receptor beta chains were all read from a single sample in a study of T cells in Graves' hyperthyroidism and ophthalmopathy. Amplification targeted TCR beta CDR3 regions from RNA transcripts. HTBI primers drove first-round RT-PCR of the TCR CDR3. TCRdb analysed the multiplex PCR reads with MiXCR anew, one entry per CDR3 protein. The sample consists of hundreds of thousands of distinct CDR3 sequences, 11% to 15% of them appearing once. The sequencing input was blood. The receptors were sampled from a woman in her thirties or forties with Graves' hyperthyroidism.

This clonotype was counted at least ten times. The chain carries TRBV5-1 and TRBJ2-3; D is uncertain. The V and J ends lost 4 bases and 3 bases respectively, with 9 bases between them. CDR3 length equals 13 residues. CDR1 SGHRS and CDR2 YFSETQ come from the germline V gene. The CDR3 sequence is CASSVLGTDTQYF. CDR3 nucleotides: TGCGCCAGCAGCGTGCTGGGGACAGATACGCAGTATTTT.

As DNA, the CDR3 is TGTGCCAGCAGTCGAGGGACTAGCGGGAGTAAGGAGCAGTACTTC. As protein: CASSRGTSGSKEQYF. The chain couples TRBV27 to TRBJ2-7; 14 bases align to TRBD2. Unmatched junction bases numbered 7, after V lost 5 bases and J lost 7 bases. CDR1 and CDR2 from the germline V gene are MNHEY and SMNVEV (reference sequence). There are 15 residues in the CDR3.

This clonotype was picked up many times. The CDR3 loop reads CASSQERGEETQYF. CDR3 nucleotide sequence: TGTGCCAGCAGCCAAGAGAGGGGCGAAGAGACCCAGTACTTC. The V gene is TRBV3-1, the J gene TRBJ2-5; perhaps D is TRBD1 or TRBD2 (5 bases each). CDR1 LGHDT and CDR2 YNNKEL come from the germline V gene (reference sequence). The CDR3 has 14 amino acids. V was trimmed by 0 bases and J by 3 bases, leaving 8 bases between them.

In this sample, this clonotype turned up once. This rearrangement joins TRBV20-1 to TRBJ2-5; 7 nucleotides match TRBD2. The CDR3 is 14 residues long. The germline V gene encodes CDR1 DFQATT and CDR2 SNEGSKA (reference sequence). V lost 1 base to trimming and J lost 2 bases; unmatched junction nucleotides: 4. In DNA, the CDR3 is TGCAGTGCTAGAGGGCCTAGCGGACAAGAGACCCAGTACTTC. The encoded protein is CSARGPSGQETQYF.

This clonotype came up many times. The rearrangement joins TRBV7-2 to TRBJ2-6, with D perhaps TRBD2 (5 bases). The CDR3 extends over 17 amino acids. V shed 3 bases and J shed 0 bases, with 12 bases lying between them. CDR1 is SGHTA, CDR2 FQGNSA, per germline. CDR3 loop: CASSFIGLFSGANVLTF. The CDR3 DNA reads TGTGCCAGCAGCTTCATCGGACTCTTCTCTGGGGCCAACGTCCTGACTTTC.